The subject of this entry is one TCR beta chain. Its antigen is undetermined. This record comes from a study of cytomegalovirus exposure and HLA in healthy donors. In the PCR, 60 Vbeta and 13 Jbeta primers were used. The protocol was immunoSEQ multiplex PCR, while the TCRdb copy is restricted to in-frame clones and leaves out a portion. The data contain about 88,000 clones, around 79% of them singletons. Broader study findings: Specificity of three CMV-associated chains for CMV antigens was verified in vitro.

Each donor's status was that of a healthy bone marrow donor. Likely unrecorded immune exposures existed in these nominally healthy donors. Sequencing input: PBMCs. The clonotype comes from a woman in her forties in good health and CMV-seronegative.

Here the CDR3 DNA reads TGCAGCGTTGATGGGACAGGAAGGAATGAGCAGTTCTTC. Translating gives CSVDGTGRNEQFF. This chain connects TRBV29-1 to TRBJ2-1; the match to TRBD1 covers 8 bases. From germline, CDR1 is SQVTM and CDR2 ANQGSEA. V lost 3 bases, J lost 7 bases, and 5 bases stayed unmatched. The CDR3 spans 13 residues.